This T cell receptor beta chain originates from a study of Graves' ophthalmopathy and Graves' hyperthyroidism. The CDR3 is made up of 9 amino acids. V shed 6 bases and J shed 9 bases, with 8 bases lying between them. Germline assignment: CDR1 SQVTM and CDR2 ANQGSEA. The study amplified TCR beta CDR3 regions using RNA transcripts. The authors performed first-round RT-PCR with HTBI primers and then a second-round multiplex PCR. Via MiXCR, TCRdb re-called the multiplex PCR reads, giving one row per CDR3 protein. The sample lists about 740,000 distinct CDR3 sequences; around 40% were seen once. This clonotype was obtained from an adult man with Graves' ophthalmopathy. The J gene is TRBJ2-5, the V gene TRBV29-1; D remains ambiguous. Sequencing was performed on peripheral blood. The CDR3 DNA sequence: TGCAGCGTGGGTGAGGCCCAGTACTTC. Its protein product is CSVGEAQYF.